This TCR beta chain was sequenced for a study of CD8+ T cells in alopecia areata. Study-level information: The authors scored treated patients' severity by affected scalp percentage.

RNA extraction was followed by reverse transcription into cDNA, which acted as the sequencing template. Generated by immunoSEQ multiplex PCR, the TCRdb table keeps only in-frame clones and is missing some. Found here are fewer than 4,500 clones, 70% to 80% of them singletons; the top ten hold about 6.4%. The sample's treatment: oral pan-JAK inhibitor, 5-10 mg twice daily. Researchers took lesional scalp punch biopsies and peripheral blood from people who were alopecia areata patients. Losses at the gene ends were 4 bases for V and 4 bases for J; bases not matched to a gene: 8. CDR1 and CDR2 from the germline V gene are SGHRS and YFSETQ. The CDR3 runs to 16 residues.

The sequences come from skin, collected at week 24, from a patient treated with tofacitinib. The TCR originated in a human donor with alopecia areata. The rearrangement joins TRBV5-1 to TRBJ1-1; 12 bases line up with TRBD1. The CDR3 spells CASSLGTGGLATEAFF. The CDR3 nucleotides are TGCGCCAGCAGCCTAGGGACAGGGGGCTTGGCCACTGAAGCTTTCTTT. Drawing the rest from reference TRBV5-1 and TRBJ1-1, the complete variable domain is KAGVTQTPRYLIKTRGQQVTLSCSPISGHRSVSWYQQTPGQGLQFLFEYFSETQRNKGNFPGRFSGRQFSNSRSEMNVSTLELGDSALYLCASSLGTGGLATEAFFGQGTRLTVV.